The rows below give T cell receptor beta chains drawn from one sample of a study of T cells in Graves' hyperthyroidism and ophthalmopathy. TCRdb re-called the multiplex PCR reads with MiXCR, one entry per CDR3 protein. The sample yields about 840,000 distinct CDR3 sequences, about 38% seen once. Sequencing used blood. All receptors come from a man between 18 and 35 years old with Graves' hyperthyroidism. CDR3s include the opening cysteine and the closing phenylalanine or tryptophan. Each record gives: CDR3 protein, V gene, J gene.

CASSFVGKPYEQYF	TRBV5-6	TRBJ2-7
CASSLQGIQETQYF	TRBV25-1	TRBJ2-5
CASKLARSTYEQYF	TRBV10-3	TRBJ2-7
CSVDGAGKNTEAF	TRBV29-1	TRBJ2-6
CSARQGGYDYGYTF	TRBV29-1	TRBJ1-2
CASIPGSGNTIYF	TRBV10-3	TRBJ1-3
CAINKRQGTYEQYF	TRBV10-3	TRBJ2-7
CATNVAYAPQHF	TRBV28	TRBJ1-5
CASSFDAGGSYEQYF	TRBV7-2	TRBJ2-7
CASSVAGNALYEQYF	TRBV9	TRBJ2-7
CASSQGTGAPYEQYF	TRBV7-2	TRBJ2-7
CASSEAGEKLFF	TRBV2	TRBJ1-4
CSASKGPSNQPQHF	TRBV20-1	TRBJ1-5
CASSEAGAGKETQYF	TRBV2	TRBJ2-5
CANRGLEVQETQYF	TRBV24-1	TRBJ2-5
CASSQTRPDETQYF	TRBV2	TRBJ2-5
CASSSDRGGDEQYF	TRBV7-8	TRBJ2-7
CSVAGTVVETQYF	TRBV29-1	TRBJ2-5
CASGARTGELFF	TRBV5-5	TRBJ2-2
CATSIRGVRAEAFF	TRBV15	TRBJ1-1